This entry features one TCR beta chain sequence. The antigen it binds to is not known. Base qualities are not recorded, but no much larger clone differs from it by a single base. V trim: 4 bases; J trim: 6 bases; unmatched bases: 15. The germline V gene (reference sequence) provides CDR1 SGHNT and CDR2 YYREEE. The CDR3 runs 16 amino acids, cysteine and phenylalanine included. CDR3 DNA only is kept here, 48 bases in frame from base 1. Library preparation employed the immunoSEQ multiplex PCR assay. A mixture of 60 forward primers for TCR Vbeta segments and 13 reverse primers for TCR Jbeta segments was used in the multiplex PCR. The CDR3 region of rearranged TCR beta genes was amplified from genomic DNA with a multiplex PCR assay. Amplified TCR beta libraries were sequenced as 87-base-pair reads on the Illumina HiSeq System. The authors' pipeline ran thus. Across the 700 or so repertoires, a later analysis counted approximately 75 million unique TCR beta chains, 9.5 million to 12 million of which were shared by at least two donors. A nearest-neighbor algorithm error-corrected the raw reads and collapsed the reads into unique sequences, merging closely related sequences to remove PCR and sequencing errors. CDR3 sequences were aligned to IMGT reference sequences to assign V, D and J gene segments. For a sequence to be retained, a match of at least six nucleotides to both a V gene segment and a J gene segment was required. Rearrangements were classified as productive when the CDR3 lacked stop codons and remained in frame with V and J, and all other rearrangements were classified as non-productive. Following IMGT convention, CDR3 was defined as the stretch from the second conserved V-encoded cysteine up to the conserved J-encoded phenylalanine. Sequences without an unambiguous match to a single V gene segment were excluded from the earlier analysis of approximately 600 of the donors. In an earlier analysis of 587 of the donors, V segments were called functional above 56.7% productive rearrangements and were called segregating when the between-donor standard deviation exceeded 5%. A statistical classification framework was built for diagnosing cytomegalovirus status from the catalog of TCR beta chain sequences. V and J gene assignment, in a later analysis, came from comparing TCR nucleotide sequences with IMGT/GENE-DB human TR gene sequences. The TCRdist pipeline was used in a later analysis to assign CDR3 sequences and most-parsimonious VDJ recombination scenarios. In a later analysis, every TCR beta chain was defined by the combination of its CDR3 amino acid sequence and its V-gene family, and reads without a unique V-gene family were dropped. To address suspected cross-contamination and a sequencing artifact, a later analysis removed around 600 highly shared, low-generation-probability nucleotide sequences. A later analysis calculated a clonal expansion index for each public chain from normalized within-repertoire ranks of inferred template counts. Generation probabilities in a later analysis came from a VDJ recombination model fitted to out-of-frame rearrangements, and those results were checked against IGoR. Hypergeometric tests were used in a later analysis to score TCR-TCR, TCR-HLA and TCR-CMV co-occurrence, with a repertoire-size bias correction applied to the TCR pairs. In a later analysis, false discovery rates were estimated by permuting HLA or CMV assignments 20 times. A later analysis grouped co-occurring TCRs with DBSCAN, adding TCRdist sequence similarity when clustering within HLA-allele-positive subsets. Repertoires with fewer than 30,000 or more than 120,000 public chains, plus five repertoires with anomalous nucleotide sharing, were excluded from co-occurrence clustering. TCRdb obtained this table from immuneACCESS and retained in-frame rearrangements with V and J assigned. These tables miss some clones; where compared with another copy, unresolved V genes account for less than half of the shortfall, and the remainder is unexplained. V and J calls and clone size follow that table, whereas D and trimming were derived from the DNA. The sample data list some 200,000 clones, and around 80% of these were observed just once. The ten largest clones capture 0.63% of the sample.

This sample stems from a study of cytomegalovirus exposure and HLA in healthy donors (dated by TCRdb to the late 2010s). About the full investigation: In an earlier analysis of several hundred of the donors, approximately 260 Gb of sequence data and just under 120 million unique TCR beta sequences from roughly 190 million T cells were reported. A later analysis re-analyzed previously published TCR beta repertoires from approximately 700 donors and added high-resolution HLA genotyping to study TCR occurrence patterns. To predict cytomegalovirus infection status, the study brought together high-throughput TCR immunosequencing, statistical association of individual TCRs with disease status, and machine learning. The later analysis used no new phenotypic data to find candidate immune exposures, relying instead on TCR beta sequences and their occurrence across donors. Both class I and class II loci were covered by HLA typing, at four-digit resolution. An earlier analysis of fewer than 700 of the donors applied high-throughput TCR beta sequencing to assess whether each TCR beta V gene segment acted as functional or pseudogenic. The number of typed donors differed by locus: about 629-630 for A, B, C, DRB1 and DQB1; some 540 for DQA1; 606 for DPA1; and some 430 for DPB1. Donor age, sex, ethnicity and CMV serostatus were compiled together with the repertoire data. A later genetic analysis used genome-wide SNP genotypes for about 60% of the roughly 670 donors, treating that subset as a discovery cohort. Along with the approximately 700-subject first cohort, a separate validation cohort of about 110 different subjects was used. Every discovery cohort repertoire had been produced on one sequencing platform. An early release that covered some 640 HLA-typed donors contained 250 to 350 gigabases of sequencing data and around 80 million unique TCR sequences. About five DR-DQ haplotypes were handled as single units for association and clustering because linkage in the cohort was strong. The aim of the study was to test whether cataloging public T cell receptors could identify signatures of past pathogen exposure. The T cell repertoires of about 700 subjects were profiled by immunosequencing and related to cytomegalovirus serostatus. The genetic ancestry cluster associated with self-reported Caucasian donors included about 81% of the approximately 410 genotyped donors. On average, 235,054 unique TCR beta nucleotide sequences were sequenced per donor among some 420 genotyped donors of the cohort, with about 19% of those sequences being non-productive. Findings and caveats that apply to the study as a whole: In a later genetic analysis, fewer N-insertions in productive TCRs were reported among donors in an Asian-associated ancestry cluster than the roughly 700-donor mean. Because some donors lacked HLA typing at each locus, the association tests relied only on the typed subset. V-gene and J-gene trimming of TCR beta chains was associated with a missense DCLRE1C variant in a later genetic analysis, and the association was replicated in an independent cohort. The classifier was reported to diagnose cytomegalovirus status with high specificity and sensitivity in both the original cohort and the validation cohort. In a later analysis, over 15,000 TCR beta sequences were associated with specific HLA alleles at a false discovery rate of 0.05. According to a later analysis, most CMV-associated TCR beta chains appeared to be HLA-restricted, and the HLA associations seemed to be driven largely by CMV exposure. The earlier analysis of fewer than 750 of the donors excluded seventeen rarely observed V segments, including chromosome 9 orphons, because counts were too low. Compared with equally common non-associated chains, HLA-associated TCR beta chains in a later analysis were more clonally expanded and had lower generation probabilities. In an earlier analysis of 587 of the donors, most TCR beta V segments appeared in productive rearrangements about 87% or about 30% of the time, broadly matching IMGT annotations. Correlated functional status among segregating V segments might be attributable to linkage disequilibrium, but an unknown experimental factor could not be ruled out. In a later analysis, TCR association rates were found to vary across HLA loci, with the most associated TCRs seen for DRB1 alleles and the fewest for HLA-C alleles. The sequencing pipeline was judged likely to have produced a cluster of highly shared sequence variants as a technical artifact. Some IMGT-functional V segments, including TRBV6-2 and TRBV6-3, could not be told apart with the 87-base-pair reads, so those segments were excluded. According to the authors, the approach could potentially be generalized to other disease states and immunological phenotypes. For the cohort, immune exposure information was limited to CMV serostatus. Most TCR sequences were observed very rarely across donors, whereas some public TCRs were present in many individuals. In vitro tests confirmed that a few of the cytomegalovirus-associated TCR beta chains recognize cytomegalovirus antigens. A further reported finding was that TCR beta sequences accurately predicted the HLA-A and HLA-B alleles for most subjects in the first cohort. Roughly uniform sequencing depth across donors was assumed in presence/absence analyses, although this assumption may not hold. When HLA alleles, especially DR and DQ, strongly co-occurred, attributing TCR associations to individual alleles was difficult. According to a later analysis, parvovirus B19, influenza, CMV and Epstein-Barr virus appeared linked to several top co-occurrence clusters. Only TCR beta chains were sequenced in this cohort, and the absence of alpha or paired-chain data limited detectable features. The study listed 150 to 200 TCR beta chains as associated with cytomegalovirus.

The cohort comprised under 700 healthy bone marrow donors. At the time of sampling, all cohort members were nominally healthy, though unrecorded immune exposures were likely present. The donor tested CMV seronegative, placing the donor among the roughly 340 seronegative members of the cohort. A peripheral blood sample was collected from each donor, and TCR beta sequencing was performed on peripheral blood mononuclear cells. Genomic DNA was extracted from the blood cell samples with the Qiagen DNeasy Blood Extraction Kit. Material for sequencing was PBMCs. Rearrangement joined TRBV5-4 to TRBJ2-7; 8 bases in the junction line up with TRBD1. This receptor was identified in a man younger than 35 in good health and CMV-seronegative. CDR3 reads: CASSPGQVGIFSEQYF. The nucleotide sequence reads TGTGCCAGCAGCCCGGGACAGGTGGGAATCTTTAGCGAGCAGTACTTC.